This record concerns one T cell receptor beta chain sequence. Time point here: sample taken at primary tumor resection. The V end was cut by 5 bases, the J end by 6 bases, with 22 bases between. In germline, CDR1 is LNHDA, CDR2 SQIVND (reference sequence). The CDR3 loop spans 17 amino acids. The data stem from a study of spatial heterogeneity in lung cancer. Carried by each TCR cDNA molecule was a unique molecular identifier. TCRdb re-derived calls from the 5' RACE reads in MiXCR, one entry per CDR3 protein. Of 60,000 to 75,000 distinct CDR3 sequences listed, nearly 6.5% were seen once; the top ten hold about 15%.

The starting material was PBMCs, obtained at surgery. The chain is built from TRBV19 and TRBJ2-2, with D possibly being TRBD2 (5 bases). This clonotype was sampled from a female donor with early-stage non-small cell lung cancer. The CDR3 coding sequence is TGTGCCAGTAGTCTCCCTCGCCGAGGGAACTCCCCCGGGGAGCTGTTTTTT. This codes for CASSLPRRGNSPGELFF.